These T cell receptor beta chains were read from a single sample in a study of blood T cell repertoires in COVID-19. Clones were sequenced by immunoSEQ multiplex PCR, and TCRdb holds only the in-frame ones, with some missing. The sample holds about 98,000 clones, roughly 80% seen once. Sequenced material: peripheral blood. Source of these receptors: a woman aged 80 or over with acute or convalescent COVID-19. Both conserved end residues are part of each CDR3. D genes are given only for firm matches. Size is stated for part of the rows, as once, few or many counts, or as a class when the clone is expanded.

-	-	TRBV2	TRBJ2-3	CASSERGSVADTQYF	TGTGCCAGCAGTGAACGGGGGAGCGTAGCAGATACGCAGTATTTT
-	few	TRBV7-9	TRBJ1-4	CASSSAMATNEKLFF	TGTGCCAGCAGCTCCGCTATGGCAACTAATGAAAAACTGTTTTTT
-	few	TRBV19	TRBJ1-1	CASSLRNRALNTEAFF	TGTGCCAGTAGCCTCCGAAACAGGGCGTTGAACACTGAAGCTTTCTTT
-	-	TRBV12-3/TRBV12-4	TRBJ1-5	CASSPTGNQPQHF	TGTGCCAGCAGTCCCACGGGAAACCAGCCCCAGCATTTT
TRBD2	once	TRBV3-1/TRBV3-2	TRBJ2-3	CASSTSSGGDTQYF	TGTGCCAGCAGCACCTCTAGCGGGGGAGATACGCAGTATTTT
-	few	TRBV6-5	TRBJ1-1	CASSTSTRAGAEAFF	TGTGCCAGCAGTACCTCCACCAGGGCAGGGGCTGAAGCTTTCTTT
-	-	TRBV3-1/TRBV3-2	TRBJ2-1	CASSQDGAGISEQFF	TGTGCCAGCAGCCAAGATGGGGCAGGGATTAGTGAGCAGTTCTTC
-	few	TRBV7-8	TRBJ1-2	CASSLSLPGSYGYTF	TGTGCCAGCAGCTTAAGTCTTCCCGGTTCCTATGGCTACACCTTC
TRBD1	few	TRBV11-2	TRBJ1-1	CASSLVAQGGAFF	TGTGCCAGCAGCTTAGTAGCACAGGGGGGGGCTTTCTTT
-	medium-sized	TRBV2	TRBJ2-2	CASSEQGWTGELFF	TGTGCCAGCAGTGAACAGGGATGGACCGGGGAGCTGTTTTTT